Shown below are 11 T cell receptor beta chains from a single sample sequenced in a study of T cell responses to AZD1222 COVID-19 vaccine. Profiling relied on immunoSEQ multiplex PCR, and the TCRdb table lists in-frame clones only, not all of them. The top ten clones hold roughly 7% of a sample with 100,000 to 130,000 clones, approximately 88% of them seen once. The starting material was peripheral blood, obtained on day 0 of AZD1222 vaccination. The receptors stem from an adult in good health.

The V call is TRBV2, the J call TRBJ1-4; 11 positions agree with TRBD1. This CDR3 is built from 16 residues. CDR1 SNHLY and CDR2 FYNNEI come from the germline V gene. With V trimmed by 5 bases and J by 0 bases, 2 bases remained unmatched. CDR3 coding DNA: TGTGCCAGCAGTCGGACAGGGGGCTCAACTAATGAAAAACTGTTTTTT. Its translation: CASSRTGGSTNEKLFF.

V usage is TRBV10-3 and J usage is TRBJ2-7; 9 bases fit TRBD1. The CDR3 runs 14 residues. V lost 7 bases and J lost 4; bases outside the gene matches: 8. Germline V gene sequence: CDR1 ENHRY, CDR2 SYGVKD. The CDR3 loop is CAIKPGQGVYEQYF. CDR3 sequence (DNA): TGTGCCATCAAACCGGGACAGGGTGTGTACGAGCAGTACTTC.

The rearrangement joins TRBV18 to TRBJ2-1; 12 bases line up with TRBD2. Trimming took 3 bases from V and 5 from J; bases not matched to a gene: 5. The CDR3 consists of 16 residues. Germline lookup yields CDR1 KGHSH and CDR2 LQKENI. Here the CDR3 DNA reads TGTGCCAGCTCACCCCCTAGCGGGAGGGGGCACAATGAGCAGTTCTTC. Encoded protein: CASSPPSGRGHNEQFF. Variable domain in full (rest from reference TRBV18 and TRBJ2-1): NAGVMQNPRHLVRRRGQEARLRCSPMKGHSHVYWYRQLPEEGLKFMVYLQKENIIDESGMPKERFSAEFPKEGPSILRIQQVVRGDSAAYFCASSPPSGRGHNEQFFGPGTRLTVL.

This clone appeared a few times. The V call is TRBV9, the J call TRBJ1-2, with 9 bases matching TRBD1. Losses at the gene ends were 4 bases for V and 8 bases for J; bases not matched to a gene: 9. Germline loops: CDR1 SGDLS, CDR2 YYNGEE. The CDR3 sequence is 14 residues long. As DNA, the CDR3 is TGTGCCAGCAGCCCCCGGACAGGGGCGGGAGGCTACACCTTC. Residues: CASSPRTGAGGYTF.

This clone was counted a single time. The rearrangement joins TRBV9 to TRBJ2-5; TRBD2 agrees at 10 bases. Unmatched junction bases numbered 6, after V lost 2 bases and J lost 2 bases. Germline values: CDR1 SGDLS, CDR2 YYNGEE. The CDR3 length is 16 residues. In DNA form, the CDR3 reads TGTGCCAGCAGCGTCGTAGCGGGAGGAGGGCAAGAGACCCAGTACTTC. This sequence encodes CASSVVAGGGQETQYF.

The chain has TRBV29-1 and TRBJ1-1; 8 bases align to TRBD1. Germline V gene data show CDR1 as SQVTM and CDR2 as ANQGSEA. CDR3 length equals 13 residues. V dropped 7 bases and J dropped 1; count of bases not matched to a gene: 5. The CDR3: CSGEGQENTEAFF. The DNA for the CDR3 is TGCAGCGGGGAGGGACAGGAGAACACTGAAGCTTTCTTT.

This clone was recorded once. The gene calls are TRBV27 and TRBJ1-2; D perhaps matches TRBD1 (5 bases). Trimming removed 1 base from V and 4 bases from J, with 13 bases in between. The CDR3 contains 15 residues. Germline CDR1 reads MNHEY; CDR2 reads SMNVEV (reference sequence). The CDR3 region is CASSLWGQRVYGYTF. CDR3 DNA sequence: TGTGCCAGCAGTTTATGGGGCCAGCGTGTCTATGGCTACACCTTC.

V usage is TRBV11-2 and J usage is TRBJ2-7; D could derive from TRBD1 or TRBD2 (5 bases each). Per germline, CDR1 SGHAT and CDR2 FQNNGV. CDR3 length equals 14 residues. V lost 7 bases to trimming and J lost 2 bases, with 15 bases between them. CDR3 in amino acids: CASTTPADTYEQYF. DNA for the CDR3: TGTGCCAGCACGACACCAGCGGACACCTACGAGCAGTACTTC. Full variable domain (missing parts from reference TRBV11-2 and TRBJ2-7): EAGVAQSPRYKIIEKRQSVAFWCNPISGHATLYWYQQILGQGPKLLIQFQNNGVVDDSQLPKDRFSAERLKGVDSTLKIQPAKLEDSAVYLCASTTPADTYEQYFGPGTRLTVT.

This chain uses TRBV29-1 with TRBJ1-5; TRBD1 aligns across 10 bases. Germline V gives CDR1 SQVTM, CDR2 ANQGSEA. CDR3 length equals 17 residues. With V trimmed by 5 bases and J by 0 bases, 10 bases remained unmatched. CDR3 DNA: TGCAGCGTTATCCTCGGGACAGGGGTAGATAGCAATCAGCCCCAGCATTTT. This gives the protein CSVILGTGVDSNQPQHF. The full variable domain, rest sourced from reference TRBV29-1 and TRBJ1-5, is SAVISQKPSRDICQRGTSLTIQCQVDSQVTMMFWYRQQPGQSLTLIATANQGSEATYESGFVIDKFPISRPNLTFSTLTVSNMSPEDSSIYLCSVILGTGVDSNQPQHFGDGTRLSIL.

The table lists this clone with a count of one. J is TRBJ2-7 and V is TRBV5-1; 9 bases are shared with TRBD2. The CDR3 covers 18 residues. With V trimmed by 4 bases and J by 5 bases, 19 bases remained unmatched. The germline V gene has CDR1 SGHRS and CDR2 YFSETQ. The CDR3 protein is CASSRLSRAGGPGNEQYF. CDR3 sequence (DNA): TGCGCCAGCAGCCGCCTGAGTAGGGCGGGAGGGCCGGGGAACGAGCAGTACTTC.

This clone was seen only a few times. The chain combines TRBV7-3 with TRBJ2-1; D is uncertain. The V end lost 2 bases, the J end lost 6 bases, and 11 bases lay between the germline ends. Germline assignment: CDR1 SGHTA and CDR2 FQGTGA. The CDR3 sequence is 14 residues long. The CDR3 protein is CASSLQDHSNEQFF. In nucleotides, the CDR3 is TGTGCCAGCAGCTTACAAGACCACTCCAATGAGCAGTTCTTC.